The T cell receptor beta chain described here comes from a study of shared clonotypes between healthy human individuals. Repertoires were generated with immunoSEQ multiplex PCR, while TCRdb's copy carries only in-frame clones and drops some. Among 2 million to 3 million clones listed, roughly 93% were seen once. CDR3 length: 15 residues. CDR1 and CDR2 from the germline V gene are LNHDA and SQIVND (reference sequence). Trimming cost V 4 bases and J 2 bases, with 13 bases left between them. The chain carries TRBV19 and TRBJ2-3; TRBD1 might be the D (6 bases). The source material was naive CD4+ T cells from PBMCs. The subset here: CD45RA+ positively selected. The TCR was taken from a man in his late teens or twenties in good health. Some clones in this sample may be carry-over from other donors' samples. CDR3 sequence reads: CASSTPGTSTDTQYF. The DNA of the CDR3 is TGTGCCAGTAGTACCCCCGGGACATCCACAGATACGCAGTATTTT.